This T cell receptor (beta chain) is drawn from a study of blood T cell repertoires in COVID-19 (TCRdb year 2020). Study-wide context: Collaborator samples came from the United States, Italy and Spain and covered acute and convalescent phases of COVID-19. The prospective study material was composed of cDNA or gDNA derived from T cells, B-cell-depleted T cells, or PBMCs. Subjects who had been exposed to COVID-19, were actively infected with it, or had recovered from it provided the deeply sampled blood TCRbeta repertoires that made up the dataset. The repertoires were released in a freely available public database intended as a resource for research on the immune response to SARS-CoV-2. The samples were drawn from the first 160 participants of the ongoing ImmuneRACE study and from 950 to 1,500 subjects provided by 6 global collaborators. The sample metadata nearly always contained a de-identified subject ID, COVID-19 status, age in years and sex. Where available, HLA class I and class II types were taken from metadata supplied by the sample provider and were not determined by assay-based typing.

The paper as a whole reports these results and caveats: How much clinical and demographic metadata was included differed by source and by participant, and the metadata was provided uncurated.

The collaborating institutions used their own protocols to collect whole blood in K2EDTA tubes. For TCRbeta analysis, collaborators shipped samples in one of three forms: frozen whole blood, isolated PBMCs, or DNA extracted from either of those sample types. V is trimmed back by 4 bases and J by 5 bases, and the junction contains 9 bases that no gene match accounts for. The germline V gene (reference sequence) specifies SGHNT as CDR1 and YYREEE as CDR2. There are 15 amino acids in the CDR3, from cysteine to phenylalanine inclusive. Only the CDR3 DNA is retained, 45 bases long and in frame from the first base. The immunoSEQ Assay, a bias-controlled multiplex PCR, was used to amplify TCRbeta CDR3 regions from genomic DNA. Turning to the authors' computational methods: The number of nucleated cells in each sample was estimated by amplification of reference gene primers within the assay. To quantify the absolute abundance of each unique TCRbeta CDR3 rearrangement, sequence reads were collapsed and filtered. For each sample, productive Simpson clonality was calculated by taking the square root of Simpson's diversity index across productive rearrangements. Not all clones reach the TCRdb copy of this immuneACCESS table, which keeps in-frame sequences only. Checked studies attribute under half of the gap to unresolved V genes and leave the rest unexplained. V and J calls and clone size are those listed in that table; D and trimming were worked out from the DNA. A total of about 140,000 clones appear in this sample, almost 90% of them only once. The ten largest clones take up 1.5% to 1.7% of the sample.

A note on this clone: Its recognized antigen is unknown. No base quality information exists; no much larger clone differs at one position.

Sequencing used peripheral blood. The chain is encoded by TRBV5-4 joined to TRBJ2-5, and 9 junctional nucleotides match TRBD1. This receptor was obtained from a woman aged 55-69 years with acute or convalescent COVID-19. The CDR3 corresponds to CASSIKRQGVETQYF. The base sequence is TGTGCCAGCAGCATAAAAAGACAGGGGGTGGAGACCCAGTACTTC.